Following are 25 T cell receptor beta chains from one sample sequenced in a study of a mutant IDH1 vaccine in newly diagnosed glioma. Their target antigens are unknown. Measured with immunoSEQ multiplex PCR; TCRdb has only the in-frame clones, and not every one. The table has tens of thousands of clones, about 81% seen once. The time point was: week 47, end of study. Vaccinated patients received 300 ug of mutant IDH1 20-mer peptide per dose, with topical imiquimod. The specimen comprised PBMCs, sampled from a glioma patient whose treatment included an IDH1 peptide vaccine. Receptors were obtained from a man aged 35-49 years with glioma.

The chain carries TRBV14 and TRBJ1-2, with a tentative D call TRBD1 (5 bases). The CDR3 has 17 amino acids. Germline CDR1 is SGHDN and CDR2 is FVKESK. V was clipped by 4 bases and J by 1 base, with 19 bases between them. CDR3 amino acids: CASSPWVGRAGNYGYTF. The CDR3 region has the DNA TGTGCCAGCAGCCCCTGGGTAGGCAGGGCCGGTAACTATGGCTACACCTTC.

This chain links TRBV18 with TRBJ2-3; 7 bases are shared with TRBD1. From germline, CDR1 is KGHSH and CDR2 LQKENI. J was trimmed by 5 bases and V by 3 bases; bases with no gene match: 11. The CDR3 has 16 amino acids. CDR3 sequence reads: CASSPEGQIEGDTQYF. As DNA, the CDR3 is TGTGCCAGCTCACCCGAGGGACAGATAGAGGGAGATACGCAGTATTTT.

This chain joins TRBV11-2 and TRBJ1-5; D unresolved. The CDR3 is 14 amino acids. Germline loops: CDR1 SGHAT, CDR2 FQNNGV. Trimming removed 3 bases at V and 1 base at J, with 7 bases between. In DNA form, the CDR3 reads TGTGCCAGCAGCTTGGGGTGGAGCAATCAGCCCCAGCATTTT. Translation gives CASSLGWSNQPQHF.

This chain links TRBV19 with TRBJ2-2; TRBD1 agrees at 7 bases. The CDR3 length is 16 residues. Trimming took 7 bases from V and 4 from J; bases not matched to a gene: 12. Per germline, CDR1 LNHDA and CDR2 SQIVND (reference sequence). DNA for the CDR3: TGTGCCAGTAATCCCGGCTGGGACAGCTTCACCGGGGAGCTGTTTTTT. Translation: CASNPGWDSFTGELFF. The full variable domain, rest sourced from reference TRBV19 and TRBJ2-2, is DGGITQSPKYLFRKEGQNVTLSCEQNLNHDAMYWYRQDPGQGLRLIYYSQIVNDFQKGDIAEGYSVSREKKESFPLTVTSAQKNPTAFYLCASNPGWDSFTGELFFGEGSRLTVL.

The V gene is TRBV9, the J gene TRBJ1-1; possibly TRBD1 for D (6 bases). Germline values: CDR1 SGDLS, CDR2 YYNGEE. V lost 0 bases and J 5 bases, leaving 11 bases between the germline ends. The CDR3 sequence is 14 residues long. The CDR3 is CASSVDRDGTEAFF. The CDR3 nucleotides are TGTGCCAGCAGCGTAGACAGGGATGGTACTGAAGCTTTCTTT.

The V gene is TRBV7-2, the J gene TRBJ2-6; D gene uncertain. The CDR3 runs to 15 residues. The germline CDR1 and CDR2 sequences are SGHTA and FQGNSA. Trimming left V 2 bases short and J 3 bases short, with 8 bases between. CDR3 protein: CASSLPGLGANVLTF. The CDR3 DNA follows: TGTGCCAGCAGCTTACCCGGGCTTGGGGCCAACGTCCTGACTTTC.

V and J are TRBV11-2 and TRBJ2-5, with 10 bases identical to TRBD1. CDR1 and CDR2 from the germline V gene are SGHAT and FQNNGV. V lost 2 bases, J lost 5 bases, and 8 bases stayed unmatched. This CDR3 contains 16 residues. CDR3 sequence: CASSLFRQGAGETQYF. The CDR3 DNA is TGTGCCAGCAGCTTATTCCGACAGGGGGCCGGGGAGACCCAGTACTTC. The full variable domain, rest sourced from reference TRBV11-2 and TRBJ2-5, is EAGVAQSPRYKIIEKRQSVAFWCNPISGHATLYWYQQILGQGPKLLIQFQNNGVVDDSQLPKDRFSAERLKGVDSTLKIQPAKLEDSAVYLCASSLFRQGAGETQYFGPGTRLLVL.

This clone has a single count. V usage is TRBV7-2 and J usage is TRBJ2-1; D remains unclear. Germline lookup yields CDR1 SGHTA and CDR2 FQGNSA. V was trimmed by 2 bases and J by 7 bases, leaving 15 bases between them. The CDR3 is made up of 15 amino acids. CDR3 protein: CASSLRKEGRNEQFF. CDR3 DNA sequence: TGTGCCAGCAGCTTAAGGAAAGAAGGCCGAAATGAGCAGTTCTTC.

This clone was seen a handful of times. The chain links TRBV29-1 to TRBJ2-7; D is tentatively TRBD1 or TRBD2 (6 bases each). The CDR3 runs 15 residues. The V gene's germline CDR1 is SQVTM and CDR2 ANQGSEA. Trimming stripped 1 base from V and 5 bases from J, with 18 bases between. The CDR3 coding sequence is TGCAGCGTTGAAGGTCCTTTGGGGGGCCAGCACGAGCAGTACTTC. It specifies CSVEGPLGGQHEQYF.

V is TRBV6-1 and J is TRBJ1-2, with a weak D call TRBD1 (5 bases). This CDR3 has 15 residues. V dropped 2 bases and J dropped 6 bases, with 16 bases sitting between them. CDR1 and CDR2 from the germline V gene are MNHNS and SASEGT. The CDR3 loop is CASSESARVIDGYTF. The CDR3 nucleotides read TGTGCCAGCAGTGAATCGGCCAGGGTCATTGATGGCTACACCTTC.

Written as DNA, the CDR3 is TGTGCCAGCAGCTGGGACCGCGGGGAGCTGTTTTTT. This gives the protein CASSWDRGELFF. The chain has TRBV5-4 and TRBJ2-2; the D gene could be TRBD1 or TRBD2 (5 bases each). Germline V gives CDR1 SGHNT, CDR2 YYREEE (reference sequence). This CDR3 comprises 12 residues. The V and J ends lost 3 bases and 7 bases respectively, with 7 bases between them.

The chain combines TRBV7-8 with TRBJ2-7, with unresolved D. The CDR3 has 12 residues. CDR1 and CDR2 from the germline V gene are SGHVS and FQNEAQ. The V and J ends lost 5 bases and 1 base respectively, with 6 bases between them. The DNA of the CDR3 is TGTGCCAGCAGCGCTAGTTCCTACGAGCAGTACTTC. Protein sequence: CASSASSYEQYF.

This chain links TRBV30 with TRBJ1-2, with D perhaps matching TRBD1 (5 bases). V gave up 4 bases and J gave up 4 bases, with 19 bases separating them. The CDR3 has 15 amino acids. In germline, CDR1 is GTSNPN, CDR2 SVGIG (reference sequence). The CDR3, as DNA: TGTGCCTGGACCCTAGATATTGGGGCGCCCTATGGCTACACCTTC. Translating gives CAWTLDIGAPYGYTF.

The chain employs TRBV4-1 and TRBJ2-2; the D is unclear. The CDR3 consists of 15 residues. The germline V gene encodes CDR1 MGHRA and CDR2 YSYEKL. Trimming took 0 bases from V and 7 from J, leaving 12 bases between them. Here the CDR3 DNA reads TGCGCCAGCAGCCAAGATCACGTCCAAGGCGGGGAGCTGTTTTTT. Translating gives CASSQDHVQGGELFF.

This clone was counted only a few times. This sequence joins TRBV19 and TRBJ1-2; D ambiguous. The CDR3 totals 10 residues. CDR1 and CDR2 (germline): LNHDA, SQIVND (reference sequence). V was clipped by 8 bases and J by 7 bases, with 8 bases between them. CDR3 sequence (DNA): TGTGCCAGTTTCGTACTTGGCTACACCTTC. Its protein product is CASFVLGYTF.

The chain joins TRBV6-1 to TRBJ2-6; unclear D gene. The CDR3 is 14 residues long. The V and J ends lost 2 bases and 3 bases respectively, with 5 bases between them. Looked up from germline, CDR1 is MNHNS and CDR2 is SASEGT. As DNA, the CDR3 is TGTGCCAGCAGTGAAAACCGTGGGGCCAACGTCCTGACTTTC. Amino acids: CASSENRGANVLTF.

CDR3 coding DNA: TGTGCCAGCAGCAGGGGAAGAGACACACGATTCCTCACAGATACGCAGTATTTT. It yields the protein CASSRGRDTRFLTDTQYF. This chain connects TRBV5-4 to TRBJ2-3, with D perhaps TRBD1 (5 bases). Trimming took off 4 bases at V and 2 bases at J, with 23 bases between the two ends. Germline assignment: CDR1 SGHNT and CDR2 YYREEE (reference sequence). CDR3 length: 18 residues.

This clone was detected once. The CDR3, as DNA: TGTGCCAGCACGGGTGATCGGCGGGAGACAGATACGCAGTATTTT. Its protein product is CASTGDRRETDTQYF. This chain joins TRBV6-1 and TRBJ2-3, with 7 bases fitting TRBD2. V lost 7 bases and J lost 3; bases outside the gene matches: 10. This CDR3 contains 15 residues. Germline loops: CDR1 MNHNS, CDR2 SASEGT.

CDR3 sequence reads: CSVVGRGTDTQYF. For the CDR3, the DNA is TGCAGCGTTGTGGGCAGGGGCACAGATACGCAGTATTTT. The V call is TRBV29-1, the J call TRBJ2-3; tentative D call: TRBD1 (5 bases). The CDR3 has 13 amino acids. Trimming stripped 4 bases from V and 1 base from J, with 9 bases between. Germline V gene sequence: CDR1 SQVTM, CDR2 ANQGSEA.

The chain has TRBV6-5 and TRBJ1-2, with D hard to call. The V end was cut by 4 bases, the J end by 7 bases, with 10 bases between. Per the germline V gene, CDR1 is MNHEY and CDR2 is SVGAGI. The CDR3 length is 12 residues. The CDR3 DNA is TGTGCCAGCAGTTTGCGGGATGGTGGCTACACCTTC. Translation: CASSLRDGGYTF.

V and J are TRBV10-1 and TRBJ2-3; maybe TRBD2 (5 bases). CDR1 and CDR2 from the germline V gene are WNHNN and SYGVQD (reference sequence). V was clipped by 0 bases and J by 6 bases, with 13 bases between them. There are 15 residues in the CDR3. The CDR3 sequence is CASSESGTRMDTQYF. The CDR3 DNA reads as TGCGCCAGCAGTGAGTCGGGCACTAGAATGGATACGCAGTATTTT.

CDR3: CASSQEAGASTDTQYF. The DNA of the CDR3 is TGCGCCAGCAGCCAAGAGGCAGGGGCTAGCACAGATACGCAGTATTTT. The rearrangement links TRBV4-3 to TRBJ2-3; D might be TRBD1 (6 bases). This CDR3 has 16 amino acids. Looked up from germline, CDR1 is LGHNA and CDR2 is YSLEER. V lost 0 bases, J lost 0 bases, and 10 bases lay in between.

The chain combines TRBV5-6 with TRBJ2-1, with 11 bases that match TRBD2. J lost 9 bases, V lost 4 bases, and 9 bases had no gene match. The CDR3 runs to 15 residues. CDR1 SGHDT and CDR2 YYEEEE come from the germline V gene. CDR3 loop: CASSIAGGYVSEQFF. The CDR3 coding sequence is TGTGCCAGCAGCATAGCGGGAGGGTATGTGAGTGAGCAGTTCTTC.

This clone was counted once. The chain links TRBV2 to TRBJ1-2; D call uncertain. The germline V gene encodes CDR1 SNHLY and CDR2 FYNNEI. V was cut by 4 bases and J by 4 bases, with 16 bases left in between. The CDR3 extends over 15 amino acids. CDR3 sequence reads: CASSVSPEVAYGYTF. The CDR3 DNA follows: TGTGCCAGCAGTGTTTCGCCGGAAGTCGCCTATGGCTACACCTTC.

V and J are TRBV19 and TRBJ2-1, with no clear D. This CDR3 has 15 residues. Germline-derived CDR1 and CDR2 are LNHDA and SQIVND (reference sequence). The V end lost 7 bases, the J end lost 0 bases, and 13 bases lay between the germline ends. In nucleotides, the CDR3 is TGTGCCAGTATCGCCGGCCCGAGCTCCTACAATGAGCAGTTCTTC. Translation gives CASIAGPSSYNEQFF.